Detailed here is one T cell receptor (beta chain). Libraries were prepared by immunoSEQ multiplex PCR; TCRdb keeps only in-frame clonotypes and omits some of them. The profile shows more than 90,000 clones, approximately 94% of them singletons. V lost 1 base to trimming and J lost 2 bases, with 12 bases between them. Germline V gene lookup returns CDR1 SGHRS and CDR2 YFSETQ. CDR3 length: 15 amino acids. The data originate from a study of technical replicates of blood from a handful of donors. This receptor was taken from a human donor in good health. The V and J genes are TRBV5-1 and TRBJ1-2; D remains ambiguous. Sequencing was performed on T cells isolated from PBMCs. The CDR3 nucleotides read TGCGCCAGCAGCTTGAATTGGGAGAAAAACTATGGCTACACCTTC. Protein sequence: CASSLNWEKNYGYTF.